The clone carrying this T cell receptor beta chain was picked up a small number of times. The data were taken from a study of T cells after yellow fever vaccination. TCRdb passed the 5' RACE reads through MiXCR, listing each CDR3 protein once. This sample yields around 360,000 distinct CDR3 sequences, of which about 9.9% are seen a single time; roughly a sixth belongs to the top ten. The V and J ends lost 0 bases and 6 bases respectively, with 17 bases between them. Germline V CDR1 and CDR2: SGDLS, YYNGEE. The CDR3 extends over 16 amino acids. This sample comprised PBMCs, obtained on the day of the first yellow fever vaccination. The chain has TRBV9 and TRBJ2-3, with unresolved D. The receptor's source is a man aged 18 to 35 who received the YFV17D yellow fever vaccine. In nucleotides, the CDR3 is TGTGCCAGCAGCGTAGACGGCCCCGGAGCTTGGGATACGCAGTATTTT. Amino acid sequence: CASSVDGPGAWDTQYF.